The entry below gives a single T cell receptor (beta chain) sequence along with its context. TCRdb reprocessed the 5' RACE reads and stores each CDR3 protein as one record, lacking DNA. Its clone listing holds fewer than 300,000 distinct CDR3 sequences. Germline values: CDR1 DFQATT, CDR2 SNEGSKA (reference sequence). The CDR3 is 16 residues long. This entry is derived from a study of T cells expressing NK-cell markers. The specimen sequenced was blood T cells: a sorted CD56 or NKG2C T cell subset, CD4+ or CD8+ T cells, or bulk PBMC T cells (not recorded which). The chain couples TRBV20-1 to TRBJ1-2; checking the TCRdb D call of TRBD1 is not possible without DNA. This clonotype was obtained from a woman aged 18-70 years in good health. This CDR3 is CSARAGGTGNGYGYTF.